These 26 T cell receptor beta chains originate from one sample sequenced in a study of radiotherapy plus CTLA-4 blockade in lung cancer. Clones were read by immunoSEQ multiplex PCR, and TCRdb kept only the in-frame ones, dropping some. The table includes tens of thousands of clones, approximately 85% detected once. Sequenced here: peripheral blood, sampled from a patient treated with radiotherapy plus ipilimumab. The origin of the receptors is a human donor with non-small cell lung cancer whose response to radiotherapy plus ipilimumab could not be evaluated.

The chain recombines TRBV7-9 with TRBJ1-3, with D possibly being TRBD1 (5 bases). Trimming took 3 bases from V and 0 from J, leaving 9 bases between them. Germline CDR1 is SEHNR and CDR2 is FQNEAQ (reference sequence). This CDR3 contains 15 residues. CDR3 amino acids: CASSFGGSSGNTIYF. The CDR3 DNA reads TGTGCCAGCAGCTTCGGGGGGAGCTCTGGAAACACCATATATTTT.

The chain links TRBV7-6 to TRBJ2-3, with 9 positions matching TRBD2. The CDR3 runs to 15 residues. V gave up 9 bases and J gave up 1 base; unmatched junction bases: 8. In germline, CDR1 is SGHVS, CDR2 FNYEAQ. Here the CDR3 DNA reads TGTGCCAGGGCGGGGGGGGGCCGGGGCACAGATACGCAGTATTTT. Translated: CARAGGGRGTDTQYF.

J is TRBJ2-7 and V is TRBV11-2, with 9 bases identical to TRBD1. Per the germline V gene, CDR1 is SGHAT and CDR2 is FQNNGV. The trim removed 5 bases at V and 4 bases at J, leaving 9 bases unmatched. The CDR3 contains 15 residues. This CDR3 reads CASSAWDRADYEQYF. CDR3 coding DNA: TGTGCCAGCAGCGCGTGGGACAGGGCAGATTACGAGCAGTACTTC. The whole variable domain, filled in from reference TRBV11-2 and TRBJ2-7, reads EAGVAQSPRYKIIEKRQSVAFWCNPISGHATLYWYQQILGQGPKLLIQFQNNGVVDDSQLPKDRFSAERLKGVDSTLKIQPAKLEDSAVYLCASSAWDRADYEQYFGPGTRLTVT.

The table lists this clone with a count of one. The rearrangement joins TRBV18 to TRBJ1-2, with D hard to call. The CDR3 is made up of 15 amino acids. The V and J ends lost 2 bases and 0 bases respectively, with 10 bases between them. Looked up from germline, CDR1 is KGHSH and CDR2 is LQKENI. In DNA, the CDR3 is TGTGCCAGCTCACCAAATACCGGGGCTAACTATGGCTACACCTTC. The encoded protein is CASSPNTGANYGYTF.

The rearrangement uses TRBV9 and TRBJ2-1, with 8 bases aligning to TRBD2. The ends lost 3 bases at V and 2 bases at J; junction bases unmatched: 4. The CDR3 is 15 residues long. Germline loops: CDR1 SGDLS, CDR2 YYNGEE. CDR3 sequence (DNA): TGTGCCAGCAGCGCGCGGGAGGCAGCCTACAATGAGCAGTTCTTC. Translating it yields CASSAREAAYNEQFF.

This clone has a handful of counts. The chain couples TRBV2 to TRBJ2-3; D might be TRBD1 (5 bases). The germline CDR1 and CDR2 sequences are SNHLY and FYNNEI. Between the trimmed V and J ends, which lost 6 bases and 1 base, there was a span of 11 bases. The length of the CDR3 is 14 residues. CDR3 residues: CASRRTRGTDTQYF. CDR3 bases: TGTGCCAGCAGGAGGACCAGGGGCACAGATACGCAGTATTTT.

This clone was found once. J is TRBJ1-2 and V is TRBV15; D not certain. Trimming took off 3 bases at V and 7 bases at J, with 12 bases between the two ends. Germline V gene data show CDR1 as LNHNV and CDR2 as YYDKDF (reference sequence). This CDR3 spans 13 amino acids. In DNA, the CDR3 is TGTGCCACCAGCAGCGCAGCCCAGGTTGGCTACACCTTC. Protein sequence: CATSSAAQVGYTF.

This chain uses TRBV7-9 with TRBJ2-3; TRBD2 matches 7 bases. The J segment lost 4 bases and the V segment lost 5 bases, leaving 9 bases of the junction unmatched. CDR1 is SEHNR and CDR2 is FQNEAQ in the germline V gene (reference sequence). This CDR3 contains 15 residues. CDR3: CASSTLAGVADTQYF. Written as DNA, the CDR3 is TGTGCCAGCAGCACCCTGGCGGGAGTCGCAGATACGCAGTATTTT. Filled out from reference TRBV7-9 and TRBJ2-3, the complete variable domain reads DTGVSQNPRHKITKRGQNVTFRCDPISEHNRLYWYRQTLGQGPEFLTYFQNEAQLEKSRLLSDRFSAERPKGSFSTLEIQRTEQGDSAMYLCASSTLAGVADTQYFGPGTRLTVL.

This clone was seen a few times. The rearrangement links TRBV5-5 to TRBJ1-5; D is unresolved. CDR3 length: 13 amino acids. Germline V gives CDR1 SGHKS, CDR2 YYEKEE (reference sequence). The V gene lost 4 bases and the J gene lost 3 bases, with 8 bases spanning the gap. The CDR3 bases are TGTGCCAGCAGCCCAGGCGCCAATCAGCCCCAGCATTTT. Amino acid sequence: CASSPGANQPQHF.

This clone has only a few counts. This sequence joins TRBV2 and TRBJ2-7; 10 nucleotides agree with TRBD1. The CDR3 contains 14 residues. The J segment lost 5 bases and the V segment lost 8 bases, leaving 9 bases of the junction unmatched. Per germline, CDR1 SNHLY and CDR2 FYNNEI. The CDR3: CASAAGQGRHEQYF. The CDR3 DNA reads as TGTGCCAGCGCCGCGGGACAGGGGAGACACGAGCAGTACTTC.

The chain couples TRBV18 to TRBJ2-3; the D gene is possibly TRBD2 (6 bases). Germline loops: CDR1 KGHSH, CDR2 LQKENI. V lost 5 bases to trimming and J lost 6 bases, with 18 bases between them. This CDR3 region has 15 residues. The CDR3 loop is CASSASVGLLDTQYF. The CDR3 nucleotides are TGTGCCAGCTCAGCTAGCGTGGGTCTTTTGGATACGCAGTATTTT.

J is TRBJ2-3 and V is TRBV28; 10 nucleotides agree with TRBD2. CDR3 length equals 16 residues. J was trimmed by 2 bases and V by 3 bases; bases with no gene match: 5. The germline gives CDR1 MDHEN, CDR2 SYDVKM. Here the CDR3 reads CASSLRLAGVTDTQYF. CDR3 sequence (DNA): TGTGCCAGCAGTTTGCGGCTAGCGGGAGTCACAGATACGCAGTATTTT.

The chain is built from TRBV5-1 and TRBJ2-1; D is undetermined. Germline-derived CDR1 and CDR2 are SGHRS and YFSETQ. Trimming cost V 0 bases and J 0 bases, with 10 bases left between them. The CDR3 totals 16 residues. The CDR3 DNA sequence: TGCGCCAGCAGCTTGGATCCACCTAGCTCCTACAATGAGCAGTTCTTC. Amino acid sequence: CASSLDPPSSYNEQFF.

V gene TRBV7-2 combines with J gene TRBJ1-2; 9 positions agree with TRBD1. Germline V gives CDR1 SGHTA, CDR2 FQGNSA. Unmatched junction bases numbered 4, after V lost 4 bases and J lost 4 bases. CDR3 length: 14 amino acids. CDR3 in DNA: TGTGCCAGCAGCTCAACAGGGGGCGGCTATGGCTACACCTTC. This translates into CASSSTGGGYGYTF. Combining the CDR3 with reference TRBV7-2 and TRBJ1-2 gives the whole variable domain GAGVSQSPSNKVTEKGKDVELRCDPISGHTALYWYRQSLGQGLEFLIYFQGNSAPDKSGLPSDRFSAERTGGSVSTLTIQRTQQEDSAVYLCASSSTGGGYGYTFGSGTRLTVV.

The rearrangement joins TRBV7-2 to TRBJ2-7; TRBD2 agrees at 13 bases. J gave up 7 bases and V 5 bases, and 8 bases lay outside the gene matches. CDR3 length: 15 amino acids. Germline V gene lookup returns CDR1 SGHTA and CDR2 FQGNSA. CDR3 sequence: CASSLRLAGGEEQYF. The CDR3 DNA is TGTGCCAGCAGCCTTCGACTAGCGGGAGGTGAGGAGCAGTACTTC.

The V gene is TRBV4-2, the J gene TRBJ2-1, with TRBD1 matching 9 bases. CDR1 and CDR2 from the germline V gene are LGHNA and YNFKEQ. V lost 2 bases, J lost 9 bases, and 8 bases stayed unmatched. The CDR3 runs 15 residues. The CDR3 DNA sequence: TGTGCCAGCAGCCAACCGACAGGGGGGAAGGGTGAGCAGTTCTTC. Residues: CASSQPTGGKGEQFF.

The CDR3 DNA is TGTGCCAGCAGTGAATCCGGGGGACTAACTTACGAGCAGTACTTC. Translation gives CASSESGGLTYEQYF. The chain combines TRBV2 with TRBJ2-7, with 7 bases matching TRBD2. There are 15 residues in the CDR3. The V and J ends lost 2 bases and 4 bases, in that order; junction bases with no gene match: 8. Germline V gives CDR1 SNHLY, CDR2 FYNNEI.

The chain joins TRBV9 to TRBJ2-7; 11 nucleotides align to TRBD2. Germline V gene lookup returns CDR1 SGDLS and CDR2 YYNGEE. The CDR3 runs 16 residues. Trimming took 3 bases from V and 5 from J; bases not matched to a gene: 10. The CDR3 loop is CASSANIAGGPNEQYF. The CDR3 DNA reads TGTGCCAGCAGCGCCAATATAGCGGGAGGGCCCAACGAGCAGTACTTC.

V usage is TRBV15 and J usage is TRBJ2-1; 9 nucleotides agree with TRBD1. Trimming cost V 1 base and J 7 bases; bases outside gene matches: 5. The CDR3 runs to 15 residues. Per germline, CDR1 LNHNV and CDR2 YYDKDF (reference sequence). The CDR3 nucleotides are TGTGCCACCAGCAGAGGACAGGGGGATAGGAATGAGCAGTTCTTC. It translates to CATSRGQGDRNEQFF.

The genes are TRBV5-1 and TRBJ2-3; 9 bases map to TRBD2. V dropped 2 bases and J dropped 6; count of bases not matched to a gene: 7. Germline assignment: CDR1 SGHRS and CDR2 YFSETQ. CDR3 length: 15 residues. The CDR3 sequence: CASSFLAGFSDTQYF. CDR3 coding DNA: TGCGCCAGCAGCTTTCTAGCGGGGTTCTCGGATACGCAGTATTTT.

This sequence joins TRBV27 and TRBJ2-7, with D possibly TRBD2 on 6 matching bases. V was trimmed by 5 bases and J by 2 bases, leaving 16 bases between them. Germline V CDR1 and CDR2: MNHEY, SMNVEV (reference sequence). This CDR3 is built from 15 residues. CDR3 sequence reads: CASSPYPRETYEQYF. The CDR3 nucleotides read TGTGCCAGCAGTCCCTATCCGCGGGAAACCTACGAGCAGTACTTC.

The CDR3 DNA is TGTGCCAGCAGCTACTCGGCCGGGACAGATGAAGCTTTCTTT. It yields the protein CASSYSAGTDEAFF. This chain links TRBV7-3 with TRBJ1-1; TRBD1 agrees at 7 bases. This CDR3 contains 14 residues. The V and J ends lost 4 bases and 7 bases, in that order; junction bases with no gene match: 9. Germline assignment: CDR1 SGHTA and CDR2 FQGTGA.

The rearrangement uses TRBV6-5 and TRBJ2-5; perhaps D is TRBD1 or TRBD2 (5 bases each). CDR3 length: 13 residues. Germline V lookup: CDR1 MNHEY, CDR2 SVGAGI. Trimming took off 6 bases at V and 4 bases at J, with 12 bases between the two ends. CDR3 protein: CASRYGAGETQYF. As DNA, the CDR3 is TGTGCCAGCAGATACGGGGCAGGAGAGACCCAGTACTTC.

The chain combines TRBV6-5 with TRBJ2-1; 11 nucleotides agree with TRBD2. V lost 4 bases to trimming and J lost 7 bases; unmatched junction nucleotides: 6. The CDR3 totals 15 residues. CDR1 MNHEY and CDR2 SVGAGI come from the germline V gene. The CDR3 loop reads CASSSTSGVGNEQFF. CDR3 sequence (DNA): TGTGCCAGCAGTTCGACTAGCGGGGTGGGGAATGAGCAGTTCTTC.

This chain links TRBV30 with TRBJ2-7, with 7 bases aligning to TRBD1. CDR3 length: 14 residues. CDR1 and CDR2 from the germline V gene are GTSNPN and SVGIG (reference sequence). The V gene end was trimmed by 2 bases and the J gene end by 5 bases; junction bases not matched to a gene: 9. The DNA of the CDR3 is TGTGCCTGGAGTAAAGGGGGCGCAAGCCACGAGCAGTACTTC. As protein: CAWSKGGASHEQYF.

This clone was found once. The J gene is TRBJ1-3, the V gene TRBV28; D might be TRBD1 (6 bases). The CDR3 extends over 14 amino acids. V lost 4 bases to trimming and J lost 0 bases, with 7 bases between them. The V gene's germline CDR1 is MDHEN and CDR2 SYDVKM. CDR3 nucleotides: TGTGCCAGCAGTTCCAGGGGCTCTGGAAACACCATATATTTT. This encodes CASSSRGSGNTIYF. The whole variable domain, remainder taken from reference TRBV28 and TRBJ1-3, is DVKVTQSSRYLVKRTGEKVFLECVQDMDHENMFWYRQDPGLGLRLIYFSYDVKMKEKGDIPEGYSVSREKKERFSLILESASTNQTSMYLCASSSRGSGNTIYFGEGSWLTVV.